The 32 T cell receptor beta chains below all came from one sample that was sequenced in a study of molecular identifiers for immune sequencing clone quantification. TCRdb recomputed calls from the PCR reads with MiXCR, one row per CDR3 protein. The sample holds hundreds of thousands of distinct CDR3 sequences, approximately 24% seen once. Sequencing used naive CD8+ T cells from blood, with Jurkat cell RNA spiked in. Subset denoted: FACS-sorted CD8+CD4-CCR7+CD45RA+ naive T cells. These receptors came from a human donor in good health. Some libraries in this study had Jurkat cell RNA spiked in.

J is TRBJ1-6 and V is TRBV20-1; tentative D call: TRBD1 (5 bases). The CDR3 loop spans 14 amino acids. The V end lost 1 base, the J end lost 9 bases, and 13 bases lay between the germline ends. CDR1 DFQATT and CDR2 SNEGSKA come from the germline V gene (reference sequence). CDR3 region: CSARGGGAGSPLHF. In DNA form, the CDR3 reads TGCAGTGCTAGAGGTGGAGGGGCCGGTTCACCCCTCCACTTT.

This clonotype was seen more than once but under ten times. V usage is TRBV5-5 and J usage is TRBJ2-7; either TRBD1 or TRBD2 may fit D (5 bases each). CDR1 is SGHKS and CDR2 is YYEKEE in the germline V gene (reference sequence). This CDR3 is 15 amino acids long. Trimming pared 4 bases from V and 6 bases from J, leaving 20 bases between. CDR3 DNA sequence: TGTGCCAGCAGCCAAACTCCGGACGGGACCATCGAGCAGTACTTC. Translation gives CASSQTPDGTIEQYF.

This clonotype was observed a handful of times. The V gene is TRBV5-4, the J gene TRBJ2-1; possible D gene TRBD1, 5 bases. The CDR3 runs 14 residues. Looked up from germline, CDR1 is SGHNT and CDR2 is YYREEE (reference sequence). Trimming took 5 bases from V and 7 from J, leaving 16 bases between them. CDR3 region: CASSFQGLPNEQFF. Here the CDR3 DNA reads TGTGCCAGCAGTTTTCAGGGATTACCGAATGAGCAGTTCTTC.

In regard to this clonotype: One end of the junction is discordant with germline, which a read error may explain. The chain is built from TRBV6-5 and TRBJ1-1, with a tentative D call TRBD1 (5 bases). CDR1 is MNHEY and CDR2 is SVGAGI in the germline V gene. CDR3 length: 13 residues. CDR3 in amino acids: CATSYRQNTEAFF. CDR3 nucleotides: TGTGCCACCAGTTACAGGCAGAACACTGAAGCTTTCTTT.

This clonotype was seen more than once but under ten times. The chain combines TRBV4-3 with TRBJ2-2, with 7 bases matching TRBD1. The CDR3 length is 17 residues. J gave up 3 bases and V 2 bases, and 9 bases lay outside the gene matches. Germline assignment: CDR1 LGHNA and CDR2 YSLEER. The CDR3 loop is CASSQPPGQVDTGELFF. CDR3 DNA: TGCGCCAGCAGCCAACCCCCCGGACAGGTTGACACCGGGGAGCTGTTTTTT.

The chain carries TRBV9 and TRBJ2-3; 11 bases fit TRBD2. CDR3 length equals 17 residues. Germline V gene lookup returns CDR1 SGDLS and CDR2 YYNGEE. Unmatched junction bases numbered 7, after V lost 0 bases and J lost 4 bases. CDR3 nucleotides: TGTGCCAGCAGCGTAGGGAGGCTAGCGGGGGGCTCAGATACGCAGTATTTT. It specifies CASSVGRLAGGSDTQYF.

This clonotype appeared a few times. V is TRBV11-3 and J is TRBJ2-7, with TRBD2 identical over 12 bases. Germline loops: CDR1 SGHNT, CDR2 YENEEA. J gave up 7 bases and V 5 bases, and 3 bases lay outside the gene matches. The CDR3 has 13 residues. Here the CDR3 DNA reads TGTGCCAGCAGCCCAGGGACTAGCGGGGAGCAGTACTTC. Translation gives CASSPGTSGEQYF.

The V and J genes are TRBV7-6 and TRBJ2-3; TRBD2 aligns across 8 bases. With V trimmed by 1 base and J by 1 base, 4 bases remained unmatched. Germline-derived CDR1 and CDR2 are SGHVS and FNYEAQ. The CDR3 contains 16 residues. The DNA for the CDR3 is TGTGCCAGCAGCTTAGAAGCGGGGGTGCGCACAGATACGCAGTATTTT. Residues: CASSLEAGVRTDTQYF.

A note on this clonotype: A read error is possible here, since a much larger clone lies one base away. The chain carries TRBV12-3 or TRBV12-4 and TRBJ1-2; perhaps TRBD1 as D (6 bases). The CDR3 runs 15 residues. The CDR3 DNA reads as TGTGCCAGCAGTTTACGAGACAGGAGAAACTATGGCTGCACCTTC. It codes for CASSLRDRRNYGCTF.

Regarding this clonotype: This may arise from a read error, as a much more abundant clone is one base away. The genes are TRBV3-1 and TRBJ1-1, with no clear D. The V gene's germline CDR1 is LGHDT and CDR2 YNNKEL (reference sequence). The CDR3 is made up of 14 amino acids. In DNA form, the CDR3 reads TGTGCCGGCAGCCATGGCGGGATGAACACTGAAGCTTTCTTT. Protein sequence: CAGSHGGMNTEAFF.

At least ten counts were recorded for this clonotype. The rearrangement joins TRBV21-1 to TRBJ2-7; TRBD1, the table's D call, lacks a check against the DNA. TRBV21-1 counts as a pseudogene. The CDR3 runs 13 residues. CDR3 DNA sequence: TGTGCCAGCAGCAAGGACAGAGCGTACGAGCAGTACTTC. Translating gives CASSKDRAYEQYF.

To note about this clonotype: This sequence may be a read error, since a much larger clone differs from it by one base. This chain uses TRBV4-1 with TRBJ2-7, with 8 bases that match TRBD2. The germline gives CDR1 MGHRA, CDR2 YSYEKL. There are 12 residues in the CDR3. CDR3 coding DNA: TGCGCCGGCAGCCAAGTGTCCAGGGGACTAGTCTTC. Its protein is CAGSQVSRGLVF.

This clonotype showed up just a few times. The chain has TRBV27 and TRBJ2-5; D perhaps matches TRBD1 (6 bases). The CDR3 spans 15 residues. Trimming took off 6 bases at V and 1 base at J, with 15 bases between the two ends. Germline CDR1 and CDR2: MNHEY and SMNVEV (reference sequence). DNA for the CDR3: TGTGCCAGCAGCCCCGGGACACGGATCCAAGAGACCCAGTACTTC. Encoded protein: CASSPGTRIQETQYF.

There are many counts of this clonotype. The chain is built from TRBV7-9 and TRBJ1-2, with D maybe TRBD1 (5 bases). The CDR3 contains 15 residues. Per germline, CDR1 SEHNR and CDR2 FQNEAQ (reference sequence). Trimming removed 4 bases at V and 4 bases at J, with 16 bases between. CDR3 region: CASSSAGTEGYGYTF. CDR3 coding DNA: TGTGCCAGCAGCTCAGCTGGGACGGAGGGCTATGGCTACACCTTC. Based on the CDR3 plus reference TRBV7-9 and TRBJ1-2, the full variable domain is DTGVSQNPRHKITKRGQNVTFRCDPISEHNRLYWYRQTLGQGPEFLTYFQNEAQLEKSRLLSDRFSAERPKGSFSTLEIQRTEQGDSAMYLCASSSAGTEGYGYTFGSGTRLTVV.

Points on this clonotype: A single base separates this from a much larger clone, so it may be a read error. V and J are TRBV5-1 and TRBJ1-1, with D unclear. Germline assignment: CDR1 SGHRS and CDR2 YFSETQ. This CDR3 has 12 amino acids. The CDR3 DNA reads TGCGCCAGCAACTTGGCGGACACTGAAGCTTTCTTT. This sequence encodes CASNLADTEAFF.

Ten or more counts support this clonotype. The chain combines TRBV4-3 with TRBJ2-6; perhaps TRBD2 as D (5 bases). Trimming took off 2 bases at V and 2 bases at J, with 19 bases between the two ends. The CDR3 contains 19 residues. The V gene's germline CDR1 is LGHNA and CDR2 YSLEER. The CDR3 spells CASSQSRGWVNAGANVLTF. The DNA of the CDR3 is TGCGCCAGCAGCCAATCACGAGGGTGGGTGAACGCTGGGGCCAACGTCCTGACTTTC.

In its sample, this clonotype was seen many times. CDR3 bases: TGCGCCAGCAGCCAAGGACTAGCGGGGCAAGAGACCCAGTACTTC. Translated, it gives CASSQGLAGQETQYF. V is TRBV5-1 and J is TRBJ2-5, with 12 bases identical to TRBD2. The V and J ends lost 4 bases and 2 bases, in that order; junction bases with no gene match: 3. CDR1 and CDR2 from the germline V gene are SGHRS and YFSETQ. The CDR3 has 15 amino acids.

This clonotype was found many times. The chain carries TRBV3-1 and TRBJ2-7; the D gene is possibly TRBD2 (5 bases). With 3 bases removed from V and 6 bases from J, the gap between germline ends came to 12 bases. The CDR3 has 13 residues. CDR1 LGHDT and CDR2 YNNKEL come from the germline V gene (reference sequence). The DNA of the CDR3 is TGTGCCAGCAGCCACGGACTTGGTCGCGAGCAGTACTTC. It codes for CASSHGLGREQYF.

The chain links TRBV15 to TRBJ2-7; D gene ambiguous. Trimming took off 0 bases at V and 5 bases at J, with 5 bases between the two ends. The germline CDR1 and CDR2 sequences are LNHNV and YYDKDF (reference sequence). The CDR3 runs to 12 residues. CDR3 nucleotides: TGTGCCACCAGCAGAGATCCGGACGAGCAGTACTTC. Translating gives CATSRDPDEQYF.

Many counts were recorded for this clonotype. The chain carries TRBV5-5 and TRBJ2-7, with D perhaps TRBD1 (5 bases). With 2 bases removed from V and 4 bases from J, the gap between germline ends came to 13 bases. Germline V gene sequence: CDR1 SGHKS, CDR2 YYEKEE (reference sequence). This CDR3 spans 14 amino acids. The CDR3 protein is CASSFSGSGYEQYF. The DNA for the CDR3 is TGTGCCAGCAGCTTTTCAGGGTCCGGGTACGAGCAGTACTTC. The full variable domain, in which reference TRBV5-5 and TRBJ2-7 provide the parts outside the CDR3, is DAGVTQSPTHLIKTRGQQVTLRCSPISGHKSVSWYQQVLGQGPQFIFQYYEKEERGRGNFPDRFSARQFPNYSSELNVNALLLGDSALYLCASSFSGSGYEQYFGPGTRLTVT.

This clonotype was seen many times. The chain combines TRBV7-2 with TRBJ2-3; 10 bases are shared with TRBD2. The CDR3 is 15 residues long. In germline, CDR1 is SGHTA, CDR2 FQGNSA. V lost 4 bases to trimming and J lost 5 bases; unmatched junction nucleotides: 6. The CDR3 is CASSSSGGTLDTQYF. The CDR3 coding sequence is TGTGCCAGCAGCTCTAGCGGGGGCACACTAGATACGCAGTATTTT.

This clonotype was recorded at least ten times. The chain is built from TRBV2 and TRBJ2-3, with TRBD1 matching 8 bases. The CDR3 runs 16 residues. Trimming cost V 4 bases and J 2 bases; bases outside gene matches: 8. Germline lookup yields CDR1 SNHLY and CDR2 FYNNEI. As DNA, the CDR3 is TGTGCCAGCAGTGTCGAGACAGGGGCGATCACAGATACGCAGTATTTT. Protein sequence: CASSVETGAITDTQYF.

Concerning this clonotype: The conserved phenylalanine or tryptophan normally closing the CDR3 is absent here, so this likely arose from a read error. The chain recombines TRBV7-9 with TRBJ1-2; possible D gene TRBD1, 5 bases. V was trimmed by 5 bases and J by 0 bases, leaving 16 bases between them. This CDR3 spans 16 amino acids. The V gene's germline CDR1 is SEHNR and CDR2 FQNEAQ (reference sequence). The CDR3 sequence: CASSLGDGETNYGYTY. The CDR3 coding sequence is TGTGCCAGCAGCCTGGGGGACGGAGAAACTAACTATGGCTACACCTAC.

This clonotype was found a few times. The chain employs TRBV11-3 and TRBJ2-3, with 9 bases that match TRBD2. CDR1 and CDR2 from the germline V gene are SGHNT and YENEEA. V lost 1 base and J lost 2; bases outside the gene matches: 16. The CDR3 extends over 20 amino acids. The CDR3 spells CASSLGAVLSSGDHTDTQYF. CDR3 bases: TGTGCCAGCAGCTTAGGTGCTGTTTTGTCTAGCGGGGACCACACAGATACGCAGTATTTT.

This clonotype was detected only once. A much larger clone lies one base from this, so it may be a read error. The chain uses TRBV11-2 and TRBJ2-5; perhaps TRBD1 as D (6 bases). Trimming shortened V by 0 bases and J by 0 bases, and 20 bases separated the two germline ends. Germline CDR1 is SGHAT and CDR2 is FQNNGV. The CDR3 length is 19 residues. In nucleotides, the CDR3 is TGTGCCAGCAGCTTAGATCCGCTTTGGGGCAGGGGACACCAAGAGACCCAGTACTTC. This encodes CASSLDPLWGRGHQETQYF.

As for this clonotype: One junction end does not reproduce the germline sequence, and a read error may be involved. The V and J genes are TRBV3-1 and TRBJ2-1; weak D call: TRBD2 (6 bases). The length of the CDR3 is 12 residues. Germline V CDR1 and CDR2: LGHDT, YNNKEL (reference sequence). The CDR3, as DNA: TGTGCCAGCAGCCAGGAGGGCAATGGGCAGTTCTTC. This sequence encodes CASSQEGNGQFF.

In this sample, this clonotype turned up a few times. The chain links TRBV4-1 to TRBJ1-4; D may be TRBD1 (5 bases). The V end lost 3 bases, the J end lost 3 bases, and 17 bases lay between the germline ends. This CDR3 comprises 17 residues. Germline CDR1 reads MGHRA; CDR2 reads YSYEKL. In nucleotides, the CDR3 is TGCGCCAGCAGCCACGTACTCCGACAGCACGCTAATGAAAAACTGTTTTTT. Its translation: CASSHVLRQHANEKLFF.

V and J are TRBV7-6 and TRBJ2-7; TRBD2 aligns across 11 bases. The V gene end was trimmed by 6 bases and the J gene end by 3 bases; junction bases not matched to a gene: 7. CDR3 length: 15 residues. Germline V lookup: CDR1 SGHVS, CDR2 FNYEAQ. In DNA form, the CDR3 reads TGTGCCAGCAGTTCTAGCGGGGGGCCCTACTACGAGCAGTACTTC. Protein product: CASSSSGGPYYEQYF. The whole variable domain, filled in from reference TRBV7-6 and TRBJ2-7, reads GAGVSQSPRYKVTKRGQDVALRCDPISGHVSLYWYRQALGQGPEFLTYFNYEAQQDKSGLPNDRFSAERPEGSISTLTIQRTEQRDSAMYRCASSSSGGPYYEQYFGPGTRLTVT.

The rearrangement links TRBV7-6 to TRBJ2-5; tentative D call: TRBD1 (5 bases). CDR1 is SGHVS and CDR2 is FNYEAQ in the germline V gene. This CDR3 comprises 14 residues. The germline V and J ends were trimmed by 2 bases and 7 bases, with 14 bases remaining between them. In DNA form, the CDR3 reads TGTGCCAGCAGCTTAATACCCAGGGAAGCGACCCAGTACTTC. Amino acids: CASSLIPREATQYF.

The V gene is TRBV5-3, the J gene TRBJ2-7; maybe TRBD2 (5 bases). TRBV5-3 is placed among ORFs of uncertain function. This CDR3 comprises 14 residues. Trimming took 10 bases from V and 0 from J, leaving 17 bases between them. The chain's CDR3 is CAGSFGESSYEQYF. CDR3 coding DNA: TGTGCCGGCAGCTTCGGGGAGAGCTCCTACGAGCAGTACTTC.

This clonotype was recorded at least ten times. CDR3: CASSDEQGPAYEQYF. DNA of the CDR3: TGTGCCAGCAGCGATGAACAGGGTCCGGCCTACGAGCAGTACTTC. The chain joins TRBV12-3 or TRBV12-4 to TRBJ2-7; maybe TRBD1 (6 bases). V lost 6 bases, J lost 2 bases, and 17 bases lay in between. The CDR3 covers 15 residues.

The chain uses TRBV3-1 and TRBJ1-2, with D uncertain. Per germline, CDR1 LGHDT and CDR2 YNNKEL (reference sequence). V was pared by 2 bases and J by 7 bases, with 5 bases between. This CDR3 region has 11 residues. CDR3: CASSQRSGYTF. CDR3 nucleotide sequence: TGTGCCAGCAGCCAACGCAGTGGCTACACCTTC.